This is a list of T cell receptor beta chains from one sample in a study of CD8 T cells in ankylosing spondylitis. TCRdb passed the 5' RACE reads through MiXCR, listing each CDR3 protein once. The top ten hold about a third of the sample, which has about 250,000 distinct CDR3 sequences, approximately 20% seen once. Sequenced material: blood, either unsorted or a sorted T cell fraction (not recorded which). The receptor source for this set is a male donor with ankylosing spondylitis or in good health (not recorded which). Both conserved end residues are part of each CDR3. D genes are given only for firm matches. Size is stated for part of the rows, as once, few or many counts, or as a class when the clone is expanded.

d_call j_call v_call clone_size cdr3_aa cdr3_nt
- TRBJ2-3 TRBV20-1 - CSARDHRGLQDTQYF TGCAGTGCTAGAGATCACCGAGGGCTACAAGATACGCAGTATTTT
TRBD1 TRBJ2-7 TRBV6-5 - CASSSRTGGFYEQYF TGTGCCAGCAGTTCGCGGACAGGGGGCTTTTACGAGCAGTACTTC
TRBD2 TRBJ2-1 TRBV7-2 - CASSVAGTGYNEQFF TGTGCCAGCAGCGTAGCGGGAACCGGATACAATGAGCAGTTCTTC
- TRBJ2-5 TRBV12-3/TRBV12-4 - CASNGASETQYF TGTGCCAGCAATGGGGCCTCGGAGACCCAGTACTTC
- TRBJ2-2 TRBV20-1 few CSAPDTYTGELFF TGCAGTGCACCCGACACCTACACCGGGGAGCTGTTTTTT
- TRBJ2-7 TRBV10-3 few CAISEPPDRYEQYF TGTGCCATCAGTGAGCCCCCCGACCGCTACGAGCAGTACTTC
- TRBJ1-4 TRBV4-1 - CASSQRGINEKLFF TGCGCCAGCAGCCAAAGGGGGATCAATGAAAAACTGTTTTTT
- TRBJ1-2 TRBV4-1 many CASSQDRRIYGYTF TGCGCCAGCAGCCAAGATAGGCGGATCTATGGCTACACCTTC
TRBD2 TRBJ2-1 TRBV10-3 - CAIGTTEQFF TGTGCCATCGGGACTACTGAGCAGTTCTTC
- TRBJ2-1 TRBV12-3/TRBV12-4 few CATQLAHYNEQFF TGTGCCACCCAGCTGGCCCACTACAATGAGCAGTTCTTC
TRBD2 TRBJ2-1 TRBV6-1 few CASIEREGNEQFF TGTGCCAGCATCGAGCGGGAGGGCAATGAGCAGTTCTTC
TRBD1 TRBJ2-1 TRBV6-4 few CASSDSSGDRALEQFF TGTGCCAGCAGTGACTCGAGCGGGGACAGGGCTCTTGAGCAGTTCTTC
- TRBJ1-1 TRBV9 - CASSAAGTGTKAFF TGTGCCAGCAGCGCAGCCGGGACCGGGACAAAAGCTTTCTTT
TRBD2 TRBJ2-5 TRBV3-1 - CASSQAHPLAGEETQYF TGTGCCAGCAGCCAAGCCCACCCGCTAGCGGGGGAAGAGACCCAGTACTTC
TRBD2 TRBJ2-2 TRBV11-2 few CASSTSGSGDTGELFF TGTGCCAGCAGTACTAGCGGGAGTGGGGACACCGGGGAGCTGTTTTTT
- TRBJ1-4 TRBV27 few CASSETDTNEKLFF TGTGCCAGCAGCGAGACAGACACCAATGAAAAACTGTTTTTT
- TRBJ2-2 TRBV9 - CASSAGTAKAGELFF TGTGCCAGCAGCGCCGGGACGGCGAAGGCCGGGGAGCTGTTTTTT
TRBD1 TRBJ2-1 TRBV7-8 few CASSLDRAYYNEQFF TGTGCCAGCAGCCTTGACAGGGCCTACTACAATGAGCAGTTCTTC
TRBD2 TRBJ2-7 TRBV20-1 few CSARHSGSSYEQYF TGCAGTGCTAGACATAGCGGGAGCTCCTACGAGCAGTACTTC
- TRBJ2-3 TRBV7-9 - CASSLGGVGTDTQYF TGTGCCAGCAGCTTGGGCGGTGTCGGCACAGATACGCAGTATTTT